A selection of T cell receptor beta chains follows, all from one sample in a study of T cells in localized non-small cell lung cancer. Produced via immunoSEQ multiplex PCR; TCRdb's table is partial and in-frame only. The table has under 10,000 clones, about nine tenths seen once; the top ten hold 17%. The sample here was peripheral blood, taken before any cancer treatment. These receptors were taken from a male donor aged 60 or over with stage III squamous cell lung carcinoma. Each CDR3 is given with its conserved first and last residue. A D gene is named only where the DNA matches it firmly.

J gene	D gene	V gene	CDR3 protein	CDR3 DNA
TRBJ2-3	-	TRBV7-3	CASSFRSRSTDTQYF	TGTGCCAGCAGCTTCAGATCCCGTAGCACAGATACGCAGTATTTT
TRBJ1-6	-	TRBV6-1	CASSEGQLNSPLHF	TGTGCCAGCAGTGAAGGCCAGCTTAATTCACCCCTCCACTTT
TRBJ1-5	-	TRBV27	CASSPRRGGNQPQHF	TGTGCCAGCAGTCCCCGGAGGGGAGGCAATCAGCCCCAGCATTTT
TRBJ1-6	TRBD1	TRBV2	CASSETGVNNSPLHF	TGTGCCAGCAGTGAGACAGGGGTAAATAATTCACCCCTCCACTTT
TRBJ1-5	-	TRBV28	CASSLDNSNQPQHF	TGTGCCAGCAGTCTTGATAATAGCAATCAGCCCCAGCATTTT
TRBJ1-1	-	TRBV28	CASSEGHTEAFF	TGTGCCAGCAGTGAGGGGCACACTGAAGCTTTCTTT
TRBJ2-1	-	TRBV29-1	CSVETYNEQFF	TGCAGCGTTGAGACCTACAATGAGCAGTTCTTC
TRBJ2-7	TRBD1	TRBV13	CASSLVTGGNTEQYF	TGTGCCAGCAGCTTAGTAACAGGGGGAAATACCGAGCAGTACTTC
TRBJ2-5	TRBD1	TRBV5-5	CASSRWGQGETQYF	TGTGCCAGCAGTCGTTGGGGACAGGGTGAGACCCAGTACTTC
TRBJ2-3	TRBD1	TRBV11-2	CASSFYTGASTDTQYF	TGTGCCAGCAGCTTCTACACAGGGGCCAGCACAGATACGCAGTATTTT
TRBJ1-2	-	TRBV19	CATRGVLDYGYTF	TGTGCCACTAGAGGGGTTCTGGACTATGGCTACACCTTC
TRBJ1-5	TRBD1	TRBV7-9	CASSPGGGHQPQHF	TGTGCCAGCAGCCCAGGGGGGGGCCATCAGCCCCAGCATTTT
TRBJ1-6	-	TRBV7-8	CASLDRFNSPLHF	TGTGCCAGCCTTGACAGGTTTAATTCACCCCTCCACTTT
TRBJ2-6	-	TRBV5-1	CASREGGSGANVLTF	TGCGCCAGCAGAGAGGGCGGTTCTGGGGCCAACGTCCTGACTTTC
TRBJ2-7	-	TRBV7-3	CASSLTLGYEQYF	TGTGCCAGCAGCTTAACGTTGGGCTACGAGCAGTACTTC
TRBJ1-5	-	TRBV7-2	CASTDSGGWGQPQHF	TGTGCCAGCACCGATAGTGGGGGTTGGGGTCAGCCCCAGCATTTT
TRBJ1-2	-	TRBV2	CASSDRTDSNYGYTF	TGTGCCAGCAGTGACCGGACGGATTCTAACTATGGCTACACCTTC
TRBJ1-3	-	TRBV28	CASSLKQGARPVNTIYF	TGTGCCAGCAGTTTAAAACAGGGTGCCCGGCCGGTAAACACCATATATTTT
TRBJ2-3	-	TRBV5-5	CASSLDGSTDTQYF	TGTGCCAGCAGCTTGGACGGCAGCACAGATACGCAGTATTTT
TRBJ1-1	-	TRBV19	CASSIQGTRDTEAFF	TGTGCCAGTAGTATTCAGGGGACGAGGGACACTGAAGCTTTCTTT
TRBJ2-7	-	TRBV11-3	CASSLMSGDNYEQYF	TGTGCCAGCAGCTTAATGTCCGGGGACAACTACGAGCAGTACTTC
TRBJ2-1	TRBD2	TRBV7-9	CASSSSGGRRDEQFF	TGTGCCAGCAGCTCCAGCGGGGGCCGAAGGGATGAGCAGTTCTTC
TRBJ1-3	-	TRBV7-7	CASSPRTSARISGNTIYF	TGTGCTAGCAGCCCCCGGACGTCAGCCCGTATCTCTGGAAACACCATATATTTT
TRBJ1-4	TRBD1	TRBV5-4	CASSPRQGVGEKLFF	TGTGCCAGCAGCCCCCGACAGGGGGTCGGTGAAAAACTGTTTTTT
TRBJ1-4	-	TRBV5-1	CASRPYSPEKLFF	TGCGCCAGCAGGCCCTACTCCCCGGAAAAACTGTTTTTT